This is a list of T cell receptor beta chains from one sample in a study of shared clonotypes between healthy human individuals. The data were produced by immunoSEQ multiplex PCR, yet TCRdb's version contains in-frame clones alone and is incomplete. Among about 1.9 million clones listed, just under 95% were seen once. The sequenced sample consisted of naive CD8+ T cells from PBMCs. The receptor set was obtained from a man younger than 35 in good health. Some clones in this sample may be carry-over from other donors' samples. Each CDR3 is given with its conserved first and last residue. Fields, in order: J gene, clone size, V gene, CDR3 protein. Some rows have no size entry. The others give once, few or many, or a class for an expanded clone.

TRBJ1-1 | . | TRBV11-2 | CASSHGTGGVRRAFF
TRBJ2-5 | . | TRBV5-1 | CASSFRAQETQYF
TRBJ2-4 | once | TRBV28 | CASRAGVGKNIQYF
TRBJ2-2 | . | TRBV7-2 | CASSPRAPTYTGELFF
TRBJ1-5 | . | TRBV6-1 | CASSEGPGYSNQPQHF
TRBJ2-2 | . | TRBV14 | CASSQVLGGRSRNTGELFF
TRBJ1-4 | . | TRBV19 | CASSILRARGENEKLFF
TRBJ2-7 | once | TRBV5-8 | CASSPRKGGPFTYEQYF
TRBJ1-4 | . | TRBV10-3 | CAISETGGTDNEKLFF
TRBJ2-3 | . | TRBV7-9 | CASSLDRGPTDTQYF
TRBJ2-7 | . | TRBV4-1 | CASSQNTAGVYEQYF
TRBJ1-2 | . | TRBV4-3 | CASSQGIGFDGYTF
TRBJ1-1 | . | TRBV28 | CASTREASLNTEAFF
TRBJ2-7 | . | TRBV4-1 | CASSQPLGGTYEQYF
TRBJ2-5 | . | TRBV2 | CASSHPLGSQETQYF
TRBJ2-7 | . | TRBV30 | CAWSVLKDLTYEQYF
TRBJ1-1 | . | TRBV7-9 | CASSPAGVPEAFF
TRBJ2-7 | . | TRBV28 | CASSLSPREASHEQYF
TRBJ2-7 | . | TRBV6-5 | CASSYLGAKEQYF
TRBJ1-1 | . | TRBV27 | CASSPNLNTEAFF
TRBJ2-7 | . | TRBV28 | CASSTRDRGRNPYEQYF
TRBJ1-1 | . | TRBV9 | CASTGTALMNTEAFF
TRBJ2-2 | . | TRBV7-6 | CASSPSHRTRSTGELFF
TRBJ1-2 | . | TRBV9 | CASSETRDRGSNFYGYTF
TRBJ2-2 | . | TRBV14 | CASSQSGLALSGELFF
TRBJ2-1 | . | TRBV9 | CASSVEGTTYNEQFF
TRBJ2-1 | once | TRBV7-9 | CASSVYGGPIEQFF
TRBJ2-1 | . | TRBV11-2 | CASSFTSGSVDEQFF
TRBJ2-3 | once | TRBV27 | CASSHLGTGTDTQYF
TRBJ2-1 | once | TRBV11-1 | CASSSPLALMSYNEQFF
TRBJ2-1 | . | TRBV9 | CASSVEGAGGYNEQFF
TRBJ1-2 | . | TRBV7-8 | CASSRAGISAYGYTF
TRBJ1-4 | . | TRBV5-6 | CASSRGFMVDF
TRBJ1-4 | . | TRBV5-1 | CASSLRRTGDEKLFF
TRBJ1-5 | . | TRBV28 | CASSLGLSNQPQHF
TRBJ2-2 | . | TRBV7-2 | CARRPSRTGELFF
TRBJ2-4 | . | TRBV28 | CASSLRGAKNIQYF
TRBJ2-1 | . | TRBV7-6 | CASSAEGSYNEQFF
TRBJ1-2 | . | TRBV27 | CASTLKPRQGGGYTF
TRBJ1-1 | . | TRBV6-6 | CASSYSGGLMNTEAFF
TRBJ2-3 | . | TRBV2 | CASSQSYGVDTQYF
TRBJ2-1 | . | TRBV9 | CASSVTSGGVNEQFF
TRBJ2-3 | . | TRBV10-3 | CAISPDGGFADTQYF
TRBJ2-1 | . | TRBV6-4 | CASSDSRGHEQFF
TRBJ2-7 | . | TRBV4-1 | CASSHILAGNVYEQYF
TRBJ1-2 | few | TRBV7-9 | CASSLVGTGDYGYTF
TRBJ2-2 | . | TRBV21-1 | CASSKAQGRENTGELFF
TRBJ2-1 | . | TRBV9 | CASSEGISYNEQFF
TRBJ2-1 | . | TRBV28 | CASITSGSYNEQFF
TRBJ2-3 | once | TRBV27 | CASSLSPTGGTDTQYF
TRBJ2-7 | once | TRBV9 | CASSDGTGGGLYEQYF
TRBJ2-7 | . | TRBV19 | CASSLWTSSSYEQYF
TRBJ2-7 | . | TRBV11-2 | CASSPQGQSLYEQYF
TRBJ2-1 | . | TRBV10-3 | CAMTTGSSYNEQFF
TRBJ2-2 | once | TRBV7-9 | CASREIADRYTGELFF
TRBJ2-7 | . | TRBV7-9 | CASSPVGGEQYF
TRBJ2-1 | . | TRBV9 | CASSVRLAGPNYNEQFF
TRBJ2-7 | . | TRBV28 | CASTSRNRAYEQYF
TRBJ2-7 | . | TRBV5-1 | CASRLEGRGYPYEQYF
TRBJ2-7 | . | TRBV7-9 | CASSPRDGITYEQYF